The subject of this entry is one TCR beta chain. Germline V CDR1 and CDR2: SGHAT, FQNNGV. Deletions cut 8 bases from V and 3 bases from J, with 14 bases between. CDR3 length equals 14 residues. This sample stems from a study of blood T cell repertoires in COVID-19. Study context: From T cells, B-cell-depleted T cells, or PBMCs came the material, which was cDNA or gDNA.

Using immunoSEQ multiplex PCR, the repertoire was profiled, and TCRdb retains in-frame clones only, with some absent. The data hold approximately 380,000 clones, with 75% to 90% observed a single time. The chain has TRBV11-2 and TRBJ1-3; unclear D gene. The sequenced sample was peripheral blood. The clonotype originates from a woman younger than 35 with acute or convalescent COVID-19. The CDR3 loop reads CASGELVNGNTIYF. As DNA, the CDR3 is TGTGCCAGCGGCGAACTAGTTAATGGAAACACCATATATTTT.